The 12 T cell receptor beta chains below all came from one sample that was sequenced in a study of blood T cells in healthy people across ages. A second PCR of 7 to 11 cycles used a sample-barcoded 5' primer and a J-beta primer mix. TCRdb re-analysed the 5' RACE reads in MiXCR, keeping a single row per CDR3 protein. This sample has approximately 1.5 million distinct CDR3 sequences, with roughly 30% found just once. Sample: blood. The receptors were gathered from a woman aged 30 to 39 in good health.

The chain has TRBV21-1 and TRBJ2-1; TRBD2, the D gene given by the table, was not confirmed from the DNA. TRBV21-1 has pseudogene status. CDR3 length: 14 amino acids. The CDR3 protein is CASSGRGGYNEQFF. For the CDR3, the DNA is TGTGCCAGCAGCGGGCGGGGGGGCTACAATGAGCAGTTCTTC.

This clonotype showed up just a few times. The chain is built from TRBV20-1 and TRBJ2-1, with D possibly being TRBD1 or TRBD2 (5 bases each). V was clipped by 5 bases and J by 6 bases, with 14 bases between them. CDR3 length: 13 residues. The germline CDR1 and CDR2 sequences are DFQATT and SNEGSKA (reference sequence). The CDR3 DNA sequence: TGCAGTGCTTGGACTGGGGGTCTCAATGAGCAGTTCTTC. This sequence encodes CSAWTGGLNEQFF.

This clonotype appeared a few times. The rearrangement joins TRBV6-5 to TRBJ2-7, with D hard to call. V dropped 6 bases and J dropped 6 bases, with 15 bases sitting between them. Looked up from germline, CDR1 is MNHEY and CDR2 is SVGAGI. CDR3 length equals 13 residues. The CDR3 sequence is CASSKIQRLEQYF. CDR3 DNA: TGTGCCAGCAGCAAAATTCAGCGACTCGAGCAGTACTTC.

As to this clonotype: One end of the junction is discordant with germline, which a read error may explain. The chain carries TRBV5-6 and TRBJ2-7; weak D call: TRBD1 (6 bases). CDR1 and CDR2 from the germline V gene are SGHDT and YYEEEE. The CDR3 sequence is 15 residues long. Here the CDR3 reads CASNLGVGGPYEQYF. The CDR3 region has the DNA TGTGCCAGCAACTTGGGCGTAGGGGGACCCTACGAGCAGTACTTC.

This chain joins TRBV27 and TRBJ2-5; TRBD1 might be the D (5 bases). TRBJ2-7 explains the end of the DNA better; the J call may be wrong. Germline V gives CDR1 MNHEY, CDR2 SMNVEV (reference sequence). This CDR3 has 15 residues. The CDR3 protein is CASGYIHMAGIEQYF. The CDR3 coding sequence is TGTGCCAGCGGCTATATACACATGGCAGGGATCGAGCAGTACTTC.

The rearrangement links TRBV27 to TRBJ1-1; D call uncertain. CDR3 length: 13 amino acids. V shed 10 bases and J shed 0 bases, with 12 bases lying between them. Germline V gene lookup returns CDR1 MNHEY and CDR2 SMNVEV (reference sequence). The CDR3: CATSTRLNTEAFF. The CDR3, as DNA: TGTGCCACTTCGACTAGATTGAACACTGAAGCTTTCTTT.

The CDR3 sequence is CSARPPRPGQGAYNSPLHF. In DNA, the CDR3 is TGCAGTGCTAGACCCCCCCGCCCGGGACAGGGGGCGTATAATTCACCCCTCCACTTT. The chain is built from TRBV20-1 and TRBJ1-6; 12 bases agree with TRBD1. The CDR3 totals 19 residues. From germline, CDR1 is DFQATT and CDR2 SNEGSKA (reference sequence). The trim removed 2 bases at V and 4 bases at J, leaving 12 bases unmatched.

The chain joins TRBV12-3 or TRBV12-4 to TRBJ2-6; D might be TRBD2 (6 bases). This CDR3 has 17 amino acids. V lost 5 bases to trimming and J lost 2 bases, with 16 bases between them. The CDR3 DNA reads as TGTGCCAGCAGTCCCCGTTTTGGAGGGACTGGGGCCAACGTCCTGACTTTC. This sequence encodes CASSPRFGGTGANVLTF.

The table lists this clonotype with a few counts. The rearrangement uses TRBV27 and TRBJ2-1, with D possibly TRBD2 on 6 matching bases. The CDR3 runs 13 residues. Germline V gives CDR1 MNHEY, CDR2 SMNVEV (reference sequence). V lost 3 bases to trimming and J lost 9 bases, with 12 bases between them. This chain's CDR3 is CASSLGGWGEQFF. The CDR3 DNA reads TGTGCCAGCAGTTTGGGAGGTTGGGGTGAGCAGTTCTTC.

This clonotype was counted a few times. This sequence joins TRBV6-1 and TRBJ2-3; D is unclear. The CDR3 has 15 amino acids. CDR1 is MNHNS, CDR2 SASEGT, per germline. V dropped 8 bases and J dropped 6 bases, with 21 bases sitting between them. This chain's CDR3 is CASLKSHSTTDTQYF. The CDR3 DNA reads as TGTGCCAGCCTGAAAAGTCATAGTACTACGGATACGCAGTATTTT.

This clonotype was counted ten times or more. V is TRBV5-1 and J is TRBJ1-2; D possibly corresponds to TRBD1 (5 bases). Trimming took 7 bases from V and 2 from J, leaving 12 bases between them. Germline CDR1 reads SGHRS; CDR2 reads YFSETQ. CDR3 size: 13 residues. DNA of the CDR3: TGCGCCAGCCGGGAGGGGATGAACTATGGCTACACCTTC. Translation: CASREGMNYGYTF.

The chain recombines TRBV15 with TRBJ2-7; 11 bases are a match to TRBD2. The DNA end is a closer match to TRBJ2-5, so the J assignment may be wrong. Germline values: CDR1 LNHNV, CDR2 YYDKDF (reference sequence). The CDR3 is 17 amino acids. The CDR3 region is CATSRDKRLAGGETQYF. For the CDR3, the DNA is TGTGCCACCAGCAGAGATAAACGGCTAGCGGGGGGAGAGACCCAGTACTTC.